This TCR beta chain appears in the sequencing data of a study of OX40 agonist ivuxolimab in advanced cancers. Clones were sequenced by immunoSEQ multiplex PCR, and TCRdb holds only the in-frame ones, with some missing. The sample records 55,000 to 70,000 clones, roughly 84% being singletons. Between the trimmed V and J ends, which lost 2 bases and 3 bases, there was a span of 11 bases. CDR1 and CDR2 (germline): SGHKS, YYEKEE (reference sequence). This CDR3 comprises 14 residues. The chain is built from TRBV5-5 and TRBJ1-1, with a possible D match to TRBD1 (6 bases). The sequence was obtained from an adult with an advanced solid tumor such as melanoma, head and neck, liver or kidney cancer. The source was CD4+ or CD8+ T cells sorted from blood, collected in a trial of the OX40 agonist ivuxolimab. The CDR3, as DNA: TGTGCCAGCAGCTTTGGGGGCTGGGACACTGAAGCTTTCTTT. It translates to CASSFGGWDTEAFF.